This T cell receptor (beta chain) was recovered during a study of blood T cell repertoires in COVID-19. Study-wide context: The cDNA or gDNA used as material had been derived from T cells, B-cell-depleted T cells, or PBMCs.

From germline, CDR1 is SNHLY and CDR2 FYNNEI. After removal of 6 bases from V and 2 bases from J, the junction contained 7 bases not matched to a gene. CDR3 length equals 15 residues. Under the authors' procedure: It was from reference gene primer amplification that nucleated cell counts were estimated. The method was immunoSEQ multiplex PCR; TCRdb's version includes in-frame clones alone and lacks a portion of them. That table supplies the V and J calls and clone size; D and trimming were determined from the DNA. The sample records about 260,000 clones, about 90% being singletons. Sequencing input: peripheral blood. This TCR was sampled from a woman in her fifties or sixties who had recovered from COVID-19. The chain couples TRBV2 to TRBJ2-7, with 10 bases lining up with TRBD1. The CDR3 reads CASSLGTGETYEQYF. In DNA, the CDR3 is TGTGCCAGCAGCCTTGGGACAGGGGAGACCTACGAGCAGTACTTC. Full variable domain (missing parts from reference TRBV2 and TRBJ2-7): EPEVTQTPSHQVTQMGQEVILRCVPISNHLYFYWYRQILGQKVEFLVSFYNNEISEKSEIFDDQFSVERPDGSNFTLKIRSTKLEDSAMYFCASSLGTGETYEQYFGPGTRLTVT.